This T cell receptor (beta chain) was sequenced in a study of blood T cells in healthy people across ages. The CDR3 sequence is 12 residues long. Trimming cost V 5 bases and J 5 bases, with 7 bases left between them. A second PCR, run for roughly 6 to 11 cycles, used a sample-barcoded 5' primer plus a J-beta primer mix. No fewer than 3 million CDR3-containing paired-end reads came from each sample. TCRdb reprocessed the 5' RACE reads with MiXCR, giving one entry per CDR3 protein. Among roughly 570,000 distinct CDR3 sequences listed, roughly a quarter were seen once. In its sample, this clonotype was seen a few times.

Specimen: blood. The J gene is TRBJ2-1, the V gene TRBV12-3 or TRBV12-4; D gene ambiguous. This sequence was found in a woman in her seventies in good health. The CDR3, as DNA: TGTGCCAGCAGTACCCCAAACAATGAGCAGTTCTTC. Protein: CASSTPNNEQFF.